This TCR beta chain came from a study of neurological immune-mediated disorders (dated by TCRdb to between 2018 and 2021). Some background on the complete study: Peripheral blood TCR-beta repertoires from HTLV-I-associated myelopathy (HAM/TSP) patients, multiple sclerosis patients and healthy controls were compared by UMI-based sequencing. Alongside PBMC samples, the set of about 97 TCR-beta libraries contained longitudinal samples, technical triplicates, and paired CD4+ and CD8+ T-cell subsets that had been sorted. Of the approximately 70 subjects in the cohort, about 14 were HAM/TSP patients, around 35 were multiple sclerosis patients, and some 20 were healthy controls.

cDNA synthesis used template-switch 5'RACE with a primer carrying a 10-nucleotide random unique molecular identifier tagging each TCR transcript. Every sequencing run yielded over 160 million TCR-beta sequences covering 15-18 subjects. The RNeasy kit was used for extraction of total RNA. The KAPA Real-time Library Amplification kit was used to amplify TCR-beta VDJ regions with primers for the TCR constant region and the 5'RACE anchor. Sample indexes and Illumina adaptors were added in a first PCR, and a second PCR then increased library yield. After purification with Ampure beads, the TCR product of roughly 650 bp was size-selected on a 2% E-gel SizeSelection system. Before pooling, libraries had their quality checked on a Bioanalyzer, their concentration measured with Qubit, and their quantity determined with the Kapa Library Quantification kit. Libraries were sequenced paired-end 2 x 150 bp on an Illumina HiSeq 2500. To increase sequence diversity, about 25-31% phiX was spiked into each library pool. Per the original workflow: Quality-filtered reads were processed with the UMI-based MiGEC pipeline, and over 75% of raw TCR sequences were removed by the MiGEC pipeline during error correction. VDJ genes were aligned to IMGT germline references, and clonotypes were defined by unique CDR3 amino acid sequence plus V-J genes. Clonal expansion, Shannon diversity and CDR3 relatedness (CalcPairwiseDistances, ClusterSamples) were evaluated with VDJtools, and phylogenetic trees were built with CLCbio workbench. A clone was classed as expanded if it had 8 or more unique UMIs, a cutoff based on coefficient-of-variation modelling across technical triplicates. TCRdb's own reprocessing of the public reads used fastp at Q25 and MiXCR and kept productive beta chains. Each CDR3 protein appears once, grouped with its most common genes and DNA. In this record, the V and J calls reflect TCRdb's handling and not the investigators' own analysis. A total of about 50,000 distinct CDR3 sequences appear in this sample, 16% of them only once. In total, the top ten clones hold roughly 4% of the sample.

This clonotype was recorded at least ten times. Its target antigen remains unknown. The sample holds no much larger clone one base away, and base qualities are not on file. Overall study outcomes, separate from this receptor: No identical CDR3 amino acid sequences were shared among expanded clones across subjects, suggesting private TCR-beta repertoires in all groups. The highest TCR clonal expansion was observed in HAM/TSP patients, whereas the lowest was observed in MS patients, even when compared with healthy controls.

CDR3 length: 11 amino acids, cysteine to phenylalanine. The kept DNA is CDR3 alone, 33 bases in frame from the first base. A distance of 9 bases separates the germline ends of V and J, which lose 6 bases and 6 bases respectively. In the germline V gene (reference sequence), CDR1 corresponds to SEHNR and CDR2 to FQNEAQ. Healthy controls were blood bank volunteers in Maryland, USA. Libraries from unsorted PBMCs were made from 2 million PBMCs kept in RNAlater at -80 degrees C until RNA extraction. PBMCs were separated from peripheral blood using Ficoll-Hypaque density gradient centrifugation and then cryopreserved in liquid nitrogen.

Sequenced input: PBMCs. The chain is assembled from TRBV7-9 and TRBJ2-7; a weak D assignment points to TRBD1 (5 bases agree). The TCR was taken from a man in his 60s in good health. The nucleotide sequence is given as TGTGCCAGCAGTTACACAGGCGAGCAGTACTTC. This codes for CASSYTGEQYF.